The source of this T cell receptor beta chain is a study of blood T cell repertoires in COVID-19. Study in general: Spain, Italy and the United States supplied samples that represented acute and convalescent COVID-19. In each case, the material was cDNA or gDNA derived from T cells, B-cell-depleted T cells, or PBMCs.

Source study methods: Amplified reference gene primers provided the basis for estimating nucleated cell counts. The data were produced by immunoSEQ multiplex PCR, yet TCRdb's version contains in-frame clones alone and is incomplete. V, J and clone size are taken as reported in that table, and D and trimming were inferred from the DNA itself. The data hold around 280,000 clones, with around four fifths observed a single time. J gave up 6 bases and V 1 base, and 1 base lay outside the gene matches. CDR3 length: 13 residues. Germline values: CDR1 SGHTS, CDR2 YDEGEE. The sample holds many counts of this clone.

This TCR came from a woman in her forties or fifties with active or convalescent COVID-19. The material sequenced was peripheral blood. The rearrangement joins TRBV5-8 to TRBJ2-1, with 7 bases lining up with TRBD1. Written as DNA, the CDR3 is TGTGCCAGCAGCTTGCGACAGGGCAATGAGCAGTTCTTC. It codes for CASSLRQGNEQFF.